This T cell receptor beta chain was retrieved from a study of control samples from healthy donors and cancer patients. Data came from immunoSEQ multiplex PCR; TCRdb stores just in-frame clones and leaves some out. Counted here are roughly 40,000 clones, about 93% occurring once; the ten biggest clones make up around 3.6%. Material: blood. The clonotype was recovered from a woman aged 45-60 years in good health.

DNA of the CDR3: TGTGCCAGCTCACCAGGCCGGGAACGTGAAGCTTTCTTT. It translates to CASSPGREREAFF. V usage is TRBV18 and J usage is TRBJ1-1, with unresolved D. Per the germline V gene, CDR1 is KGHSH and CDR2 is LQKENI. V was pared by 2 bases and J by 7 bases, with 11 bases between. There are 13 residues in the CDR3.